This record covers a single TCR beta chain. Germline V gives CDR1 MNHNY, CDR2 SVGAGI (reference sequence). The CDR3 is 14 amino acids. The V end was cut by 0 bases, the J end by 10 bases, with 13 bases between. This sample is part of a study of blood T cell repertoires in COVID-19. Study in general: The study drew acute and convalescent COVID-19 samples from the United States, Italy and Spain. Sources were T cells, B-cell-depleted T cells, or PBMCs; the material itself was cDNA or gDNA.

Here immunoSEQ multiplex PCR was the method, and the copy in TCRdb shows in-frame clones only, minus some. Of about 210,000 clones in the sample, 84% are singletons; the top ten hold roughly a tenth. This clonotype was obtained from a woman of 80 years or more with COVID-19, enrolled during active disease. Sequencing used peripheral blood. The rearrangement links TRBV6-6 to TRBJ2-1; the D is unclear. The CDR3 DNA sequence: TGTGCCAGCAGTTACTCAAAGCCTGTTCGCGAGCAGTTCTTC. Translating gives CASSYSKPVREQFF.